The entry that follows covers one T cell receptor beta chain sequence. The source of the sample is a study of control samples from healthy donors and cancer patients. This CDR3 has 13 residues. The germline V gene has CDR1 MRHNA and CDR2 SNTAGT. V shed 0 bases and J 8 bases; nucleotides not matched to a gene: 0. Assay used: immunoSEQ multiplex PCR; TCRdb lists only in-frame clones, some missing. The sample gives tens of thousands of clones, 70% to 90% of which show up once; 4.5% to 6% is in the top ten. The receptor's source is a man aged 35 to 55 in good health. The chain combines TRBV6-4 with TRBJ2-2; the match to TRBD1 covers 7 bases. Sequencing was performed on blood. This CDR3 reads CASSDSDRGELFF. CDR3 bases: TGTGCCAGCAGTGACTCGGACAGGGGGGAGCTGTTTTTT.